A single sample gave rise to the 8 T cell receptor beta chains below, sequenced in a study of shared clonotypes between healthy human individuals. The protocol was immunoSEQ multiplex PCR, while the TCRdb copy is restricted to in-frame clones and leaves out a portion. The sample has 470,000 or so clones; around 85% are singletons. Sequencing was done on a sample of PBMCs. Receptors originate from a woman in her forties in good health. Some clones in this sample may be carry-over from other donors' samples.

The chain couples TRBV5-1 to TRBJ1-3; D is unresolved. Germline V CDR1 and CDR2: SGHRS, YFSETQ. Trimming left V 1 base short and J 9 bases short, with 11 bases between. This CDR3 has 13 residues. CDR3 nucleotides: TGCGCCAGCAGCTTGACTCGTCCGGGCACCATATATTTT. Its protein product is CASSLTRPGTIYF.

About this clone itself: A far larger clone is just one base off, so this is likely a read error. The chain links TRBV28 to TRBJ2-7; D may be TRBD1 or TRBD2 (5 bases each). This CDR3 comprises 15 residues. The V end was cut by 5 bases, the J end by 5 bases, with 19 bases between. The V gene's germline CDR1 is MDHEN and CDR2 SYDVKM. The CDR3 nucleotides read TGTGCCAGCAGTCCATGGCAGACGGGGCCCGACGAGCAGTACTTC. Its translation: CASSPWQTGPDEQYF.

The genes are TRBV28 and TRBJ2-7, with a weak D call TRBD1 (6 bases). From germline, CDR1 is MDHEN and CDR2 SYDVKM. The CDR3 loop spans 15 amino acids. V shed 4 bases and J shed 0 bases, with 13 bases lying between them. CDR3 in DNA: TGTGCCAGCAGTTCCTACAGGGCGAGCTCCTACGAGCAGTACTTC. The encoded protein is CASSSYRASSYEQYF.

This clone appeared a single time. The chain is built from TRBV7-3 and TRBJ2-1; TRBD1 aligns across 7 bases. Germline V gene data show CDR1 as SGHTA and CDR2 as FQGTGA. The CDR3 loop spans 14 amino acids. The V gene end was trimmed by 4 bases and the J gene end by 6 bases; junction bases not matched to a gene: 6. This chain's CDR3 is CASSSTGFSNEQFF. The CDR3, as DNA: TGTGCCAGCAGCTCGACAGGGTTTTCCAATGAGCAGTTCTTC.

The rearrangement joins TRBV7-3 to TRBJ2-1; 8 nucleotides line up with TRBD2. The germline V gene has CDR1 SGHTA and CDR2 FQGTGA. The CDR3 length is 17 residues. V shed 2 bases, J shed 4 bases, and the junction held 10 bases outside the gene matches. The CDR3 coding sequence is TGTGCCAGCAGCTTAGGCTATGGAGCGGGGGCTTACAATGAGCAGTTCTTC. Translating it yields CASSLGYGAGAYNEQFF. Using reference TRBV7-3 and TRBJ2-1 for the parts outside the CDR3, the full variable domain is GAGVSQTPSNKVTEKGKYVELRCDPISGHTALYWYRQSLGQGPEFLIYFQGTGAADDSGLPNDRFFAVRPEGSVSTLKIQRTERGDSAVYLCASSLGYGAGAYNEQFFGPGTRLTVL.

The gene calls are TRBV18 and TRBJ1-1, with TRBD1 matching over 8 bases. J gave up 4 bases and V 1 base, and 8 bases lay outside the gene matches. This CDR3 contains 16 residues. Germline CDR1 KGHSH, CDR2 LQKENI. CDR3 amino acids: CASSPRAGGVGTEAFF. CDR3 DNA sequence: TGTGCCAGCTCACCACGGGCAGGGGGCGTGGGCACTGAAGCTTTCTTT. The full variable domain, completed using reference TRBV18 and TRBJ1-1, is NAGVMQNPRHLVRRRGQEARLRCSPMKGHSHVYWYRQLPEEGLKFMVYLQKENIIDESGMPKERFSAEFPKEGPSILRIQQVVRGDSAAYFCASSPRAGGVGTEAFFGQGTRLTVV.

V usage is TRBV7-9 and J usage is TRBJ1-3; D is ambiguous. This CDR3 is 15 amino acids long. Trimming left V 5 bases short and J 4 bases short, with 15 bases between. Germline-derived CDR1 and CDR2 are SEHNR and FQNEAQ (reference sequence). CDR3: CASSPDGLRGNTIYF. The CDR3 region has the DNA TGTGCCAGCAGCCCGGACGGGCTGAGGGGAAACACCATATATTTT.

The chain links TRBV4-1 to TRBJ2-6; TRBD1 agrees at 8 bases. Germline V gene sequence: CDR1 MGHRA, CDR2 YSYEKL. Germline trimming cut 3 bases from V and 3 bases from J; bases unmatched to any gene: 4. This CDR3 is built from 16 residues. DNA of the CDR3: TGCGCCAGCAGCCAGGAGGGGACAGGTGGGGCCAACGTCCTGACTTTC. Its protein product is CASSQEGTGGANVLTF.